These 30 T cell receptor beta chains originate from one sample sequenced in a study of shared clonotypes between healthy human individuals. Naive CD8 cells lacked CD45RO and underwent positive selection for CCR7, leaving out terminally differentiated effector memory CD45RA+ cells. Generated by immunoSEQ multiplex PCR, the TCRdb table keeps only in-frame clones and is missing some. This sample has 630,000 or so clones; roughly 98% occur once, and the top ten carry approximately 0.3%. The sample taken for sequencing was naive CD8+ T cells sorted from blood. Receptors were obtained from a young man in good health.

The rearrangement joins TRBV7-9 to TRBJ2-1, with 9 nucleotides matching TRBD2. The CDR3 is 17 amino acids. Looked up from germline, CDR1 is SEHNR and CDR2 is FQNEAQ (reference sequence). The V gene end was trimmed by 5 bases and the J gene end by 7 bases; junction bases not matched to a gene: 15. The CDR3 loop is CASSRTRRTSEWNEQFF. CDR3 DNA sequence: TGTGCCAGCAGCAGGACTAGAAGGACTAGCGAGTGGAATGAGCAGTTCTTC.

V is TRBV10-3 and J is TRBJ2-1; D is unclear. The V end lost 0 bases, the J end lost 5 bases, and 2 bases lay between the germline ends. The CDR3 runs 12 residues. The V gene's germline CDR1 is ENHRY and CDR2 SYGVKD. CDR3 protein: CAISESNNEQFF. The CDR3 DNA reads as TGTGCCATCAGTGAGTCCAACAATGAGCAGTTCTTC.

The rearrangement links TRBV7-8 to TRBJ2-7; 12 bases map to TRBD1. The CDR3 spans 15 residues. CDR1 is SGHVS and CDR2 is FQNEAQ in the germline V gene. Trimming took 3 bases from V and 5 from J; bases not matched to a gene: 5. The CDR3 here is CASSLSGTGGDEQYF. CDR3 bases: TGTGCCAGCAGCTTGTCCGGGACAGGGGGCGACGAGCAGTACTTC.

DNA of the CDR3: TGCGCCAGCAGCTTGGACGGACAGGGAATCACCGGGGAGCTGTTTTTT. It translates to CASSLDGQGITGELFF. The chain links TRBV5-1 to TRBJ2-2; 8 positions agree with TRBD1. This CDR3 has 16 amino acids. Trimming cost V 0 bases and J 4 bases; bases outside gene matches: 5. Germline V gives CDR1 SGHRS, CDR2 YFSETQ.

Comment on this clone: Other DNA variants within this sample encode the same CDR3. This sequence joins TRBV7-2 and TRBJ2-7; unclear D gene. The germline CDR1 and CDR2 sequences are SGHTA and FQGNSA. Trimming took 3 bases from V and 0 from J, leaving 9 bases between them. This CDR3 region has 14 residues. DNA for the CDR3: TGTGCCAGCAGCTTTAGGCGAAGCTCCTACGAGCAGTACTTC. Amino acids: CASSFRRSSYEQYF.

This sequence joins TRBV7-9 and TRBJ2-3; 8 bases line up with TRBD2. CDR1 is SEHNR, CDR2 FQNEAQ, per germline (reference sequence). V shed 6 bases and J 0 bases; nucleotides not matched to a gene: 5. This CDR3 contains 15 residues. CDR3 in amino acids: CASRLLAVSTDTQYF. CDR3 coding DNA: TGTGCCAGCAGATTACTAGCGGTTAGCACAGATACGCAGTATTTT.

The V and J genes are TRBV10-2 and TRBJ2-7; 9 bases map to TRBD2. Germline CDR1 reads WSHSY; CDR2 reads SAAADI. This CDR3 comprises 15 residues. V trimming: 3 bases; J trimming: 6 bases; junction bases outside the gene matches: 9. CDR3 region: CASSESGGRAVEQYF. The DNA for the CDR3 is TGCGCCAGCAGTGAATCGGGCGGGAGGGCGGTCGAGCAGTACTTC.

This chain uses TRBV27 with TRBJ2-7; D is perhaps TRBD2 (6 bases). V lost 4 bases and J lost 3, with 10 bases in between. The CDR3 extends over 13 amino acids. Looked up from germline, CDR1 is MNHEY and CDR2 is SMNVEV (reference sequence). The CDR3 coding sequence is TGTGCCAGCAGTTGGGGGGTGGGCTACGAGCAGTACTTC. Residues: CASSWGVGYEQYF.

The genes are TRBV28 and TRBJ2-7; unclear D gene. Deletions cut 5 bases from V and 2 bases from J, with 13 bases between. Per germline, CDR1 MDHEN and CDR2 SYDVKM. The length of the CDR3 is 14 residues. The CDR3 protein is CASSVIGGAYEQYF. CDR3 in DNA: TGTGCCAGCAGTGTCATTGGTGGGGCCTACGAGCAGTACTTC.

To note about this clone: This sample also contains other DNA sequences that code for the same CDR3. This sequence joins TRBV7-9 and TRBJ2-3, with no clear D. V was shortened by 1 base and J by 5 bases, with 7 bases between the two germline ends. The germline V gene has CDR1 SEHNR and CDR2 FQNEAQ (reference sequence). The CDR3 is made up of 13 amino acids. CDR3 amino acids: CASSLGGLDTQYF. The CDR3, as DNA: TGTGCCAGCAGCTTAGGTGGGTTAGATACGCAGTATTTT.

The chain is built from TRBV18 and TRBJ1-2; D is undetermined. V was shortened by 3 bases and J by 0 bases, with 11 bases between the two germline ends. CDR1 and CDR2 (germline): KGHSH, LQKENI. The CDR3 has 15 amino acids. This CDR3 is CASSPGVSSNYGYTF. CDR3 DNA: TGTGCCAGCTCACCTGGGGTTTCTTCTAACTATGGCTACACCTTC.

The rearrangement joins TRBV18 to TRBJ2-1; tentatively, D is TRBD1 or TRBD2 (5 bases each). V was clipped by 0 bases and J by 7 bases, with 16 bases between them. Germline values: CDR1 KGHSH, CDR2 LQKENI. The CDR3 is made up of 16 amino acids. The CDR3 is CASSPPERDPGNEQFF. DNA of the CDR3: TGTGCCAGCTCACCACCGGAACGGGACCCCGGGAATGAGCAGTTCTTC.

V usage is TRBV7-6 and J usage is TRBJ2-7; D is possibly TRBD1 (6 bases). The germline V gene has CDR1 SGHVS and CDR2 FNYEAQ. The CDR3 runs to 13 residues. Between the trimmed V and J ends, which lost 4 bases and 2 bases, there was a span of 9 bases. The CDR3: CASSSGQTYEQYF. The CDR3, as DNA: TGTGCCAGCAGCTCGGGACAAACCTACGAGCAGTACTTC.

This chain links TRBV27 with TRBJ2-3; tentative D call: TRBD2 (5 bases). Germline lookup yields CDR1 MNHEY and CDR2 SMNVEV (reference sequence). Trimming cost V 4 bases and J 1 base, with 24 bases left between them. This CDR3 region has 19 residues. In nucleotides, the CDR3 is TGTGCCAGCAGTTCACCGTGGGGAGACCTTAGGTCAGGCACAGATACGCAGTATTTT. This translates into CASSSPWGDLRSGTDTQYF.

CDR3 in amino acids: CASSRADPWDTQYF. The CDR3 region has the DNA TGTGCCAGCAGCCGAGCGGACCCATGGGATACGCAGTATTTT. The chain employs TRBV7-9 and TRBJ2-3; perhaps TRBD2 as D (5 bases). Germline V lookup: CDR1 SEHNR, CDR2 FQNEAQ (reference sequence). The CDR3 runs to 14 residues. V was trimmed by 5 bases and J by 6 bases, leaving 15 bases between them.

This chain connects TRBV27 to TRBJ1-5; D gene uncertain. The CDR3 is 13 amino acids. The V end was cut by 3 bases, the J end by 3 bases, with 6 bases between. Looked up from germline, CDR1 is MNHEY and CDR2 is SMNVEV (reference sequence). CDR3 DNA: TGTGCCAGCAGTTTGCTTAACAATCAGCCCCAGCATTTT. As protein: CASSLLNNQPQHF.

The V call is TRBV11-2, the J call TRBJ2-3, with D unresolved. V was pared by 3 bases and J by 2 bases, with 3 bases between. Per germline, CDR1 SGHAT and CDR2 FQNNGV. The CDR3 has 12 residues. The CDR3 nucleotides read TGTGCCAGCAGCTTTCCCACAGATACGCAGTATTTT. Its protein is CASSFPTDTQYF.

The chain carries TRBV27 and TRBJ1-5; possible D gene TRBD1, 6 bases. Looked up from germline, CDR1 is MNHEY and CDR2 is SMNVEV (reference sequence). The CDR3 runs 14 residues. V was shortened by 6 bases and J by 4 bases, with 13 bases between the two germline ends. The CDR3 sequence is CASSMDRENQPQHF. The CDR3 bases are TGTGCCAGCAGCATGGACAGAGAAAATCAGCCCCAGCATTTT.

This clone was seen only once. The J gene is TRBJ2-5, the V gene TRBV5-5; 10 bases map to TRBD1. The CDR3 extends over 17 amino acids. From germline, CDR1 is SGHKS and CDR2 YYEKEE (reference sequence). V lost 5 bases and J lost 7; bases outside the gene matches: 17. The CDR3 protein is CASRSPGQGSGWATQYF. The CDR3 DNA is TGTGCCAGCAGGTCACCGGGACAGGGGTCGGGGTGGGCGACCCAGTACTTC.

V usage is TRBV6-6 and J usage is TRBJ2-1; D not certain. The CDR3 is 13 amino acids. Germline V CDR1 and CDR2: MNHNY, SVGAGI (reference sequence). Trimming removed 5 bases from V and 6 bases from J, with 11 bases in between. This CDR3 reads CASSRQDGNEQFF. CDR3 bases: TGTGCCAGCAGTCGGCAGGATGGCAATGAGCAGTTCTTC.

This clone was observed a few times. The CDR3 sequence: CASSHWGEQYF. The CDR3 nucleotides are TGTGCCAGCAGCCACTGGGGCGAGCAGTACTTC. The chain has TRBV11-2 and TRBJ2-7; no clear D gene. Trimming removed 5 bases at V and 6 bases at J, with 8 bases between. CDR3 length equals 11 residues. Germline CDR1 reads SGHAT; CDR2 reads FQNNGV.

The chain has TRBV4-1 and TRBJ2-7, with 7 bases identical to TRBD2. Losses at the gene ends were 4 bases for V and 1 base for J; bases not matched to a gene: 10. The germline CDR1 and CDR2 sequences are MGHRA and YSYEKL. This CDR3 spans 16 amino acids. The CDR3 is CASSPQYGEGSYEQYF. The CDR3 DNA reads as TGCGCCAGCAGCCCGCAGTATGGGGAGGGATCCTACGAGCAGTACTTC.

The chain is built from TRBV4-2 and TRBJ2-7; D possibly corresponds to TRBD1 (6 bases). Trimming removed 1 base at V and 3 bases at J, with 10 bases between. The CDR3 totals 14 residues. The germline gives CDR1 LGHNA, CDR2 YNFKEQ. The CDR3 DNA follows: TGTGCCAGCAGCCAAGTACCGGGACACTACGAGCAGTACTTC. This gives the protein CASSQVPGHYEQYF.

CDR3: CASSLTGFYNEQFF. The CDR3 coding sequence is TGTGCCAGCAGCTTGACAGGATTCTACAATGAGCAGTTCTTC. This rearrangement joins TRBV7-6 to TRBJ2-1, with D possibly being TRBD1 (6 bases). This CDR3 is 14 amino acids long. Between the trimmed V and J ends, which lost 3 bases and 3 bases, there was a span of 9 bases. Germline CDR1 is SGHVS and CDR2 is FNYEAQ.

The chain uses TRBV27 and TRBJ1-1; no definite D call. The CDR3 runs to 15 residues. Trimming took off 0 bases at V and 0 bases at J, with 8 bases between the two ends. Germline CDR1 MNHEY, CDR2 SMNVEV (reference sequence). In DNA, the CDR3 is TGTGCCAGCAGTTTATCAGGCAGCATGAACACTGAAGCTTTCTTT. Translation: CASSLSGSMNTEAFF.

The chain links TRBV5-4 to TRBJ2-7; 7 nucleotides align to TRBD1. Germline CDR1 SGHNT, CDR2 YYREEE (reference sequence). The CDR3 consists of 14 residues. V lost 0 bases, J lost 4 bases, and 4 bases stayed unmatched. This CDR3 reads CASSLDRGGYEQYF. CDR3 nucleotide sequence: TGTGCCAGCAGCTTGGACAGGGGCGGATACGAGCAGTACTTC. Full variable domain (missing parts from reference TRBV5-4 and TRBJ2-7): ETGVTQSPTHLIKTRGQQVTLRCSSQSGHNTVSWYQQALGQGPQFIFQYYREEENGRGNFPPRFSGLQFPNYSSELNVNALELDDSALYLCASSLDRGGYEQYFGPGTRLTVT.

This rearrangement joins TRBV19 to TRBJ2-2, with D unresolved. The germline gives CDR1 LNHDA, CDR2 SQIVND (reference sequence). The CDR3 has 19 residues. Trimming took 1 base from V and 5 from J, leaving 23 bases between them. CDR3 sequence reads: CASSIGESLGSIETGELFF. The CDR3 bases are TGTGCCAGTAGTATAGGGGAATCGCTAGGGTCGATTGAAACCGGGGAGCTGTTTTTT.

Details on this clone: The CDR3 end shows no conserved phenylalanine or tryptophan, and so a read error is likely. This rearrangement joins TRBV29-1 to TRBJ1-1, with a possible D match to TRBD1 (6 bases). V lost 6 bases and J lost 5, with 16 bases in between. Germline CDR1 SQVTM, CDR2 ANQGSEA. The CDR3 contains 13 residues. The CDR3, as DNA: TGCAGCGTCGTGACAGGCGGGAGGACTGAAGCTTTCTTA. The encoded protein is CSVVTGGRTEAFL.

The rearrangement joins TRBV13 to TRBJ2-7; 11 positions agree with TRBD2. V was clipped by 5 bases and J by 3 bases; unmatched bases: 3. This CDR3 contains 14 residues. CDR1 is PRHDT and CDR2 is FYEKMQ in the germline V gene (reference sequence). CDR3 nucleotides: TGTGCCAGCAGCCCGACTAGCGGGGACTACGAGCAGTACTTC. Its protein is CASSPTSGDYEQYF.

In DNA form, the CDR3 reads TGTGCCAGCAGCTTCGAGGGTAATGGCTACACCTTC. This codes for CASSFEGNGYTF. The chain links TRBV7-6 to TRBJ1-2; no definite D call. The CDR3 consists of 12 residues. The germline gives CDR1 SGHVS, CDR2 FNYEAQ. Trimming shortened V by 3 bases and J by 6 bases, and 8 bases separated the two germline ends.